A selection of T cell receptor beta chains follows, all from one sample in a study of blood T cells in healthy people across ages. TCRdb re-analysed the 5' RACE reads in MiXCR, keeping a single row per CDR3 protein. Seen here are 600,000 or so distinct CDR3 sequences, approximately 21% observed once, and the top ten hold 3.5% to 4%. Sequenced: blood. The source of these receptors is a man in his 70s in good health. Each CDR3 is given with its conserved first and last residue. The D gene is left open where the match is weak. Expanded clones are given a class, and other clones once, few, many or no size at all.

V gene: TRBV13
J gene: TRBJ2-1
clone size: few
D gene: -
CDR3 protein: CASSLDEGRSYNEQFF
CDR3 DNA: TGTGCCAGCAGCTTAGATGAGGGAAGGTCCTACAATGAGCAGTTCTTC

V gene: TRBV20-1
J gene: TRBJ1-2
clone size: -
D gene: -
CDR3 protein: CSARDGTSRGYGYTF
CDR3 DNA: TGCAGTGCTAGAGATGGGACGTCTAGAGGCTATGGCTACACCTTC

V gene: TRBV28
J gene: TRBJ1-2
clone size: many
D gene: -
CDR3 protein: CASSPPTRARGYTF
CDR3 DNA: TGTGCCAGCAGTCCACCCACGAGGGCAAGGGGCTACACCTTC

V gene: TRBV2
J gene: TRBJ2-2
clone size: -
D gene: TRBD1
CDR3 protein: CASAQETGVSGELFF
CDR3 DNA: TGTGCCAGTGCGCAAGAGACAGGGGTCTCCGGGGAGCTGTTTTTT

V gene: TRBV7-2
J gene: TRBJ2-6
clone size: -
D gene: -
CDR3 protein: CASSLLRPGAGANVLTF
CDR3 DNA: TGTGCCAGCAGCTTATTGAGACCAGGGGCTGGGGCCAACGTCCTGACTTTC

V gene: TRBV18
J gene: TRBJ1-6
clone size: -
D gene: TRBD1
CDR3 protein: CASSPTGDSPLHF
CDR3 DNA: TGTGCCAGCTCTCCGACAGGGGATTCACCCCTCCACTTT

V gene: TRBV7-9
J gene: TRBJ1-1
clone size: few
D gene: -
CDR3 protein: CASSLVRIEAFF
CDR3 DNA: TGTGCCAGCAGCTTAGTGCGTATTGAAGCTTTCTTT

V gene: TRBV10-3
J gene: TRBJ2-5
clone size: few
D gene: TRBD1
CDR3 protein: CAISEATGGAQTQYF
CDR3 DNA: TGTGCCATCAGTGAGGCGACAGGGGGCGCGCAGACCCAGTACTTC

V gene: TRBV4-3
J gene: TRBJ2-5
clone size: few
D gene: -
CDR3 protein: CASSQEGLRQETQYF
CDR3 DNA: TGCGCCAGCAGCCAAGAGGGACTTCGGCAAGAGACCCAGTACTTC

V gene: TRBV28
J gene: TRBJ2-1
clone size: -
D gene: TRBD2
CDR3 protein: CASSEAGGPQNEQFF
CDR3 DNA: TGTGCCAGCAGTGAAGCGGGAGGGCCCCAAAATGAGCAGTTCTTC

V gene: TRBV28
J gene: TRBJ1-2
clone size: many
D gene: -
CDR3 protein: CASSFTGGIYGYTF
CDR3 DNA: TGTGCCAGCAGTTTCACGGGGGGCATCTATGGCTACACCTTC

V gene: TRBV10-3
J gene: TRBJ2-5
clone size: many
D gene: -
CDR3 protein: CAISESSGSGETQYF
CDR3 DNA: TGTGCCATCAGTGAGTCTTCAGGATCGGGGGAGACCCAGTACTTC

V gene: TRBV7-9
J gene: TRBJ1-2
clone size: -
D gene: TRBD1
CDR3 protein: CASSSGTVYGYTF
CDR3 DNA: TGTGCCAGCAGCTCCGGGACAGTCTATGGCTACACCTTC

V gene: TRBV20-1
J gene: TRBJ2-1
clone size: -
D gene: -
CDR3 protein: CSARANRERSRDEQFF
CDR3 DNA: TGCAGTGCTAGAGCGAATCGGGAGCGGTCCAGGGATGAGCAGTTCTTC

V gene: TRBV28
J gene: TRBJ2-7
clone size: few
D gene: TRBD2
CDR3 protein: CASSFSVAGSYEQYF
CDR3 DNA: TGTGCCAGCAGTTTCTCGGTAGCGGGATCCTACGAGCAGTACTTC

V gene: TRBV27
J gene: TRBJ2-1
clone size: few
D gene: TRBD2
CDR3 protein: CASSRLAGGSSYNEQFF
CDR3 DNA: TGTGCCAGCAGTCGACTAGCGGGAGGTAGCTCCTACAATGAGCAGTTCTTC

V gene: TRBV29-1
J gene: TRBJ2-7
clone size: many
D gene: -
CDR3 protein: CSVEVPGYEQYF
CDR3 DNA: TGCAGCGTTGAAGTCCCAGGCTACGAGCAGTACTTC

V gene: TRBV6-5
J gene: TRBJ2-7
clone size: many
D gene: TRBD2
CDR3 protein: CASSYVGGSNEQYF
CDR3 DNA: TGTGCCAGCAGTTACGTCGGGGGGTCCAACGAGCAGTACTTC

V gene: TRBV6-6
J gene: TRBJ2-3
clone size: few
D gene: -
CDR3 protein: CASSKSSGTQYF
CDR3 DNA: TGTGCCAGCAGTAAATCTTCGGGTACGCAGTATTTT

V gene: TRBV29-1
J gene: TRBJ1-3
clone size: few
D gene: -
CDR3 protein: CSVAGRQEFSGNTIYF
CDR3 DNA: TGCAGCGTTGCTGGCCGGCAGGAATTCTCTGGAAACACCATATATTTT

V gene: TRBV7-2
J gene: TRBJ2-1
clone size: -
D gene: TRBD2
CDR3 protein: CASSSASGRIEQFF
CDR3 DNA: TGTGCCAGCAGCTCCGCTAGCGGGAGGATTGAGCAGTTCTTC

V gene: TRBV7-9
J gene: TRBJ2-7
clone size: -
D gene: -
CDR3 protein: CASSLEGLAGEQYF
CDR3 DNA: TGTGCCAGCAGCTTAGAGGGTCTAGCAGGCGAGCAGTACTTC

V gene: TRBV29-1
J gene: TRBJ2-1
clone size: few
D gene: TRBD1
CDR3 protein: CSVEGQGVYNEQFF
CDR3 DNA: TGCAGCGTTGAAGGCCAGGGGGTCTACAATGAGCAGTTCTTC

V gene: TRBV7-9
J gene: TRBJ2-3
clone size: -
D gene: -
CDR3 protein: CASKERGTDTQYF
CDR3 DNA: TGTGCCAGCAAGGAGCGGGGCACAGATACGCAGTATTTT

V gene: TRBV29-1
J gene: TRBJ2-2
clone size: few
D gene: TRBD2
CDR3 protein: CSGGAGGNTGELFF
CDR3 DNA: TGCAGCGGGGGAGCGGGAGGGAACACCGGGGAGCTGTTTTTT

V gene: TRBV30
J gene: TRBJ1-1
clone size: few
D gene: -
CDR3 protein: CAWSQGNTEAFF
CDR3 DNA: TGTGCCTGGAGTCAGGGGAACACTGAAGCTTTCTTT

V gene: TRBV3-1
J gene: TRBJ2-1
clone size: -
D gene: TRBD2
CDR3 protein: CASSQPSGSYNEQFF
CDR3 DNA: TGTGCCAGCAGCCAACCTAGCGGGTCCTACAATGAGCAGTTCTTC

V gene: TRBV12-3/TRBV12-4
J gene: TRBJ1-5
clone size: -
D gene: TRBD1
CDR3 protein: CASSSDRGLGQPQHF
CDR3 DNA: TGTGCCAGCAGCTCCGACAGGGGGCTAGGTCAGCCCCAGCATTTT

V gene: TRBV7-2
J gene: TRBJ2-2
clone size: once
D gene: -
CDR3 protein: CASSLVGTGPGELFF
CDR3 DNA: TGTGCCAGCAGCTTAGTTGGGACTGGCCCCGGGGAGCTGTTTTTT

V gene: TRBV9
J gene: TRBJ1-2
clone size: -
D gene: -
CDR3 protein: CASSVNYGYTF
CDR3 DNA: TGTGCCAGCAGCGTCAATTATGGCTACACCTTC

V gene: TRBV27
J gene: TRBJ2-5
clone size: few
D gene: -
CDR3 protein: CASSRPDRQETQYF
CDR3 DNA: TGTGCCAGCAGCCGACCCGACAGGCAAGAGACCCAGTACTTC

V gene: TRBV6-5
J gene: TRBJ2-7
clone size: few
D gene: TRBD1
CDR3 protein: CASSYSSRQGASYEQYF
CDR3 DNA: TGTGCCAGCAGTTACTCGAGTAGACAGGGGGCCTCCTACGAGCAGTACTTC

V gene: TRBV14
J gene: TRBJ2-1
clone size: many
D gene: TRBD1
CDR3 protein: CASSQGGGPYNEQFF
CDR3 DNA: TGTGCCAGCAGCCAAGGAGGGGGCCCCTACAATGAGCAGTTCTTC

V gene: TRBV27
J gene: TRBJ2-4
clone size: many
D gene: -
CDR3 protein: CASSPGGVLAKNIQYF
CDR3 DNA: TGTGCCAGCAGCCCAGGAGGGGTGCTAGCCAAAAACATTCAGTACTTC

V gene: TRBV24-1
J gene: TRBJ1-5
clone size: -
D gene: -
CDR3 protein: CATSDENTGRYSNQPQHF
CDR3 DNA: TGTGCCACCAGTGATGAAAACACGGGACGGTATAGCAATCAGCCCCAGCATTTT

V gene: TRBV4-1
J gene: TRBJ1-2
clone size: many
D gene: -
CDR3 protein: CASSQGGQNYGYTF
CDR3 DNA: TGCGCCAGCAGCCAAGGGGGGCAGAACTATGGCTACACCTTC

V gene: TRBV5-5
J gene: TRBJ1-4
clone size: many
D gene: -
CDR3 protein: CASSRGANEKLFF
CDR3 DNA: TGTGCCAGCAGCCGGGGGGCTAATGAAAAACTGTTTTTT

V gene: TRBV28
J gene: TRBJ1-6
clone size: few
D gene: TRBD1
CDR3 protein: CSSKGGDSPLHF
CDR3 DNA: TGTTCCAGCAAAGGGGGCGACTCACCCCTCCACTTT

V gene: TRBV9
J gene: TRBJ1-6
clone size: few
D gene: TRBD1
CDR3 protein: CASSVGTGDWNSPLHF
CDR3 DNA: TGTGCCAGCAGCGTAGGCACAGGGGACTGGAATTCACCCCTCCACTTT

V gene: TRBV4-3
J gene: TRBJ2-1
clone size: few
D gene: TRBD1
CDR3 protein: CASSPRQGNEQFF
CDR3 DNA: TGCGCCAGCAGCCCCCGACAGGGGAATGAGCAGTTCTTC

V gene: TRBV7-9
J gene: TRBJ2-3
clone size: few
D gene: TRBD1
CDR3 protein: CASSLLDRELTDTQYF
CDR3 DNA: TGTGCCAGCAGCTTATTGGACAGGGAGCTCACAGATACGCAGTATTTT

V gene: TRBV2
J gene: TRBJ2-7
clone size: few
D gene: -
CDR3 protein: CATTGIPRGEQYF
CDR3 DNA: TGTGCCACTACAGGGATTCCTAGGGGAGAGCAGTACTTC

V gene: TRBV20-1
J gene: TRBJ1-5
clone size: few
D gene: -
CDR3 protein: CSARDWARQAPDQPQHF
CDR3 DNA: TGCAGTGCTAGAGATTGGGCTCGACAGGCCCCAGATCAGCCCCAGCATTTT

V gene: TRBV6-1
J gene: TRBJ2-7
clone size: few
D gene: -
CDR3 protein: CASSPGSSGGGYEQYF
CDR3 DNA: TGTGCCAGCTCCCCGGGCTCGTCAGGGGGGGGTTACGAGCAGTACTTC

V gene: TRBV28
J gene: TRBJ2-1
clone size: -
D gene: -
CDR3 protein: CASHWAGSSYNEQFF
CDR3 DNA: TGTGCCAGCCATTGGGCGGGCAGCTCCTACAATGAGCAGTTCTTC

V gene: TRBV3-1
J gene: TRBJ2-7
clone size: -
D gene: TRBD1
CDR3 protein: CASSRGQEGTYEQYF
CDR3 DNA: TGTGCCAGCAGCCGCGGACAGGAAGGTACTTACGAGCAGTACTTC

V gene: TRBV5-1
J gene: TRBJ1-2
clone size: -
D gene: TRBD1
CDR3 protein: CASTLGDSHNYGYTF
CDR3 DNA: TGCGCCAGCACCCTTGGGGACAGTCATAACTATGGCTACACCTTC